The entry that follows covers one T cell receptor (beta chain) sequence. Trimming pared 5 bases from V and 6 bases from J, leaving 10 bases between. This CDR3 is 12 amino acids long. In germline, CDR1 is SGHTA, CDR2 FQGNSA. The record originates from a study of identical twins. In TCRdb, the 5' RACE reads were re-called with MiXCR into one record per CDR3 protein. The table lists about 790,000 distinct CDR3 sequences, 15% to 20% of them singletons, with around 14% in the top ten. The sample was also linked to a second study, of T cells expressing NK-cell markers.

The chain has TRBV7-2 and TRBJ1-1; D gene unclear. Material for sequencing was PBMCs. This sequence was found in a woman between 18 and 30 years old in good health. CDR3 amino acids: CASSLMTSEAFF. The CDR3 coding sequence is TGTGCCAGCAGCCTTATGACGTCTGAAGCTTTCTTT.